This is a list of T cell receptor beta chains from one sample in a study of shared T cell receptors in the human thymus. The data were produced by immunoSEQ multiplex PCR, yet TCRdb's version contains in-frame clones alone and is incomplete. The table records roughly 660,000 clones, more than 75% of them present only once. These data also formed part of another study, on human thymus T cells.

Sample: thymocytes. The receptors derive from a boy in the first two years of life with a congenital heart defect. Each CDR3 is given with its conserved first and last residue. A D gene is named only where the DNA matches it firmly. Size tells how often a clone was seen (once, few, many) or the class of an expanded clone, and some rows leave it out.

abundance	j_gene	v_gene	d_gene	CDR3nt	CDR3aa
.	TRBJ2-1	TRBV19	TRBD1	TGTGCCACCAGGACAGGGGGCCATGAGCAGTTCTTC	CATRTGGHEQFF
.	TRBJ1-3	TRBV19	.	TGTGCCAGTAGTATCGGGGGGAACTCTGGAAACACCATATATTTT	CASSIGGNSGNTIYF
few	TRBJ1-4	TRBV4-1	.	TGCGCCAGCAGCCAAGGTCTTGCAGCAAGGGGTGAAAAACTGTTTTTT	CASSQGLAARGEKLFF
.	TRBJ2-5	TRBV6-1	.	TGTGCCAGCAGGGGTAGGGGGGGCGTGAAGGAGACCCAGTACTTC	CASRGRGGVKETQYF
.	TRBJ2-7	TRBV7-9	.	TGTGCCAGCAGCCCGGAGGGGGGGGCGGATTACGAGCAGTACTTC	CASSPEGGADYEQYF
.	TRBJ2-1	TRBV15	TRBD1	TGTGCCACCAGCGTCGACAGGGGTTGGTTCAATGAGCAGTTCTTC	CATSVDRGWFNEQFF
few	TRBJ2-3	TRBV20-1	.	TGCAGTGCTAGAGCGACAGATACGCAGTATTTT	CSARATDTQYF
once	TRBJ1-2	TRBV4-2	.	TGTGCCAGCAGCCAACCCCGAGGGTCATATGGCTACACCTTC	CASSQPRGSYGYTF
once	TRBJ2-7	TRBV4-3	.	TGCGCCAGCAGCCAAGGGCACCCCCCAGGCGGGGCGTCCAACGAGCAGTACTTT	CASSQGHPPGGASNEQYF
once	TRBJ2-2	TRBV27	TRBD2	TGTGCCAGCAGTCCGTTAGCGGGAGGGAACACCGGGGAGCTGTTTTTT	CASSPLAGGNTGELFF
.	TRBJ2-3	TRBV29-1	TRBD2	TGCAGCGTTGATAGCGGGAGTGAGGATACGCAGTATTTT	CSVDSGSEDTQYF